The 7 T cell receptor beta chains reported below all come from one sample, sequenced in a study of beta chain features in type 1 diabetes. Expressed TCRB transcripts got sequenced, as all isolated RNA was reverse transcribed. Sequencing was performed with immunoSEQ multiplex PCR; in TCRdb, only in-frame clones are kept and a portion is missing. This table has 200,000 to 250,000 clones, approximately 15% appearing once. Their specific antigens are unknown. The study, taken as a whole, reports: Researchers report that Type 1 diabetes patients had moderately but significantly shorter TCRB CDR3s across all four CD4+ subsets.

Sequenced material: naive CD4+ T cells from blood. Source of these receptors: a man aged 30 to 45 with type 1 diabetes.

This clone has more than one count but fewer than ten. This sequence joins TRBV5-1 and TRBJ1-1; tentatively, D is TRBD1 (5 bases). This CDR3 has 12 residues. Germline CDR1 SGHRS, CDR2 YFSETQ. The V and J ends lost 4 bases and 7 bases respectively, with 11 bases between them. CDR3 region: CASSPQGIEAFF. CDR3 nucleotide sequence: TGCGCCAGCAGCCCCCAGGGTATTGAAGCTTTCTTT.

This clone was recorded a few times. The chain combines TRBV7-2 with TRBJ2-1; 8 nucleotides line up with TRBD1. CDR1 is SGHTA and CDR2 is FQGNSA in the germline V gene. The CDR3 sequence is 16 residues long. The ends lost 4 bases at V and 2 bases at J; junction bases unmatched: 7. Here the CDR3 reads CASSSDRGGTYNEQFF. In DNA form, the CDR3 reads TGTGCCAGCAGCTCCGACAGGGGAGGAACCTACAATGAGCAGTTCTTC. The variable domain in full, completed from reference TRBV7-2 and TRBJ2-1, reads GAGVSQSPSNKVTEKGKDVELRCDPISGHTALYWYRQSLGQGLEFLIYFQGNSAPDKSGLPSDRFSAERTGGSVSTLTIQRTQQEDSAVYLCASSSDRGGTYNEQFFGPGTRLTVL.

The chain combines TRBV10-1 with TRBJ2-1, with 11 bases matching TRBD2. This CDR3 is built from 15 residues. Germline loops: CDR1 WNHNN, CDR2 SYGVQD (reference sequence). V was clipped by 6 bases and J by 4 bases; unmatched bases: 5. CDR3 coding DNA: TGCGCCAGCAGCACCGGGACTAGCGGTTACAATGAGCAGTTCTTC. Protein: CASSTGTSGYNEQFF.

In its sample, this clone was seen a few times. This chain joins TRBV5-4 and TRBJ2-7; 8 bases agree with TRBD1. The germline V gene encodes CDR1 SGHNT and CDR2 YYREEE (reference sequence). V gave up 4 bases and J gave up 6 bases; unmatched junction bases: 6. The CDR3 is 13 amino acids. CDR3 in DNA: TGTGCCAGCAGCCCCGGACAGGGTCGCGAGCAGTACTTC. It is translated as CASSPGQGREQYF.

The V call is TRBV19, the J call TRBJ1-2; 7 positions agree with TRBD1. CDR1 is LNHDA and CDR2 is SQIVND in the germline V gene (reference sequence). Losses at the gene ends were 10 bases for V and 4 bases for J; bases not matched to a gene: 6. This CDR3 is built from 12 residues. CDR3 nucleotide sequence: TGTGCCACCACGGGACAGCTCTATGGCTACACCTTC. Its translation: CATTGQLYGYTF.

In its sample, this clone was seen a few times. The rearrangement joins TRBV6-5 to TRBJ1-1; TRBD1 agrees at 7 bases. Trimming at V came to 6 bases and at J to 5 bases, leaving 6 bases not matched to a gene. The CDR3 is 13 amino acids. Germline lookup yields CDR1 MNHEY and CDR2 SVGAGI. CDR3 nucleotide sequence: TGTGCCAGCAGGCCGACAGGGCATACTGAAGCTTTCTTT. Translating gives CASRPTGHTEAFF.

This clone has only a few counts. The gene calls are TRBV6-5 and TRBJ1-3; tentatively, D is TRBD1 (5 bases). The CDR3 spans 16 residues. Germline CDR1 and CDR2: MNHEY and SVGAGI. The V end lost 2 bases, the J end lost 0 bases, and 11 bases lay between the germline ends. In nucleotides, the CDR3 is TGTGCCAGCAGTTACGCTGGGGCAGCCTCTGGAAACACCATATATTTT. This codes for CASSYAGAASGNTIYF.